A selection of T cell receptor beta chains follows, all from one sample in a study of blood T cells in healthy people across ages. One entry per CDR3 protein, called by TCRdb with MiXCR from the 5' RACE reads. The sample consists of about 400,000 distinct CDR3 sequences, about 52% of them appearing once. Sequencing was performed on blood. These receptors were collected from a man aged 55 to 69 in good health. Both conserved end residues are part of each CDR3. A D gene is named only where the DNA matches it firmly. The listing skips clone size in some rows; elsewhere it reads once, few, many or a size class.

CDR3aa,CDR3nt,abundance,d_gene,j_gene,v_gene
CSARPMDRRNEKLFF,TGCAGTGCTAGACCCATGGACAGACGAAATGAAAAACTGTTTTTT,few,NA,TRBJ1-4,TRBV20-1
CASSQLASSYEQYF,TGCGCCAGCAGCCAACTAGCGTCCTCCTACGAGCAGTACTTC,NA,TRBD2,TRBJ2-7,TRBV5-1
CASSVAGADSPLHF,TGTGCCAGCAGCGTAGCTGGTGCCGATTCACCCCTCCACTTT,NA,NA,TRBJ1-6,TRBV9
CASSYRGSLPSYNEQFF,TGTGCCAGCAGTTATCGGGGGAGCTTACCCTCCTACAATGAGCAGTTCTTC,NA,NA,TRBJ2-1,TRBV6-5
CASSAFEGSQYF,TGTGCCAGCAGCGCTTTCGAGGGGTCTCAGTACTTC,many,NA,TRBJ2-7,TRBV7-2
CASSYYRTGTYEQYF,TGTGCCAGCAGTTACTACCGGACAGGTACCTACGAGCAGTACTTC,NA,TRBD1,TRBJ2-7,TRBV6-5
CASSVGVYNEQFF,TGTGCCAGCAGTGTAGGGGTCTACAATGAGCAGTTCTTC,few,NA,TRBJ2-1,TRBV27
CASSQGSLGYEQYF,TGCGCCAGCAGCCAAGGTTCCTTGGGCTACGAGCAGTACTTC,few,NA,TRBJ2-7,TRBV4-3
CASSLAAGGSQPQHF,TGTGCCAGCAGCTTAGCGGCAGGGGGGAGTCAGCCCCAGCATTTT,NA,TRBD1,TRBJ1-5,TRBV7-2
CSASRGGSAGYEQYF,TGCAGTGCTAGCAGGGGCGGTAGCGCGGGTTACGAGCAGTACTTC,NA,NA,TRBJ2-7,TRBV20-1
CASGDRGVDGYTF,TGCGCCAGCGGGGACAGGGGAGTCGATGGCTACACCTTC,many,TRBD1,TRBJ1-2,TRBV5-1
CASSLGTANTGELFF,TGTGCCAGCAGCCTAGGGACGGCGAACACCGGGGAGCTGTTTTTT,NA,NA,TRBJ2-2,TRBV12-3/TRBV12-4
CASSFGLAGTSQYF,TGTGCCAGTAGTTTCGGACTAGCGGGAACTTCGCAGTATTTT,NA,TRBD2,TRBJ2-3,TRBV19
CASSLMGGGLPPDTQYF,TGTGCCAGCAGCTTAATGGGCGGGGGGCTCCCGCCGGATACGCAGTATTTT,NA,TRBD2,TRBJ2-3,TRBV7-9
CASSLYWSRGTGANVLTF,TGCGCCAGCAGCCTTTACTGGAGCCGGGGGACTGGGGCCAACGTCCTGACTTTC,NA,NA,TRBJ2-6,TRBV4-1
CASSHNQETQYF,TGTGCCAGCTCCCATAACCAAGAGACCCAGTACTTC,NA,NA,TRBJ2-5,TRBV18
CASSERGGASSYNEQFF,TGTGCCAGCAGTGAAAGGGGCGGGGCTAGCTCCTACAATGAGCAGTTCTTC,few,NA,TRBJ2-1,TRBV6-1
CASSPRAGLRAFF,TGTGCCAGCAGTCCCCGGGCAGGACTCAGAGCTTTCTTT,NA,NA,TRBJ1-1,TRBV7-2
CASSLYPAYGFYTF,TGTGCCAGCAGTTTATACCCAGCATATGGTTTCTACACCTTC,many,NA,TRBJ1-2,TRBV27
CSALDRSYGYTF,TGCAGCGCCCTCGACAGGTCCTATGGCTACACCTTC,NA,NA,TRBJ1-2,TRBV29-1
CASRGSGKYNEQFF,TGCGCCAGCAGGGGTAGCGGAAAATACAATGAGCAGTTCTTC,few,NA,TRBJ2-1,TRBV4-1
CATSDRGLAGVSGELFF,TGTGCCACCAGTGACCGGGGACTAGCGGGAGTTTCCGGGGAGCTGTTTTTT,NA,TRBD2,TRBJ2-2,TRBV24-1
CASSSRVDYGYTF,TGTGCCAGCAGCTCAAGAGTGGATTATGGCTACACCTTC,NA,NA,TRBJ1-2,TRBV7-9
CASSPALGSYEQYF,TGTGCCAGCAGCCCAGCATTGGGCTCCTACGAGCAGTACTTC,NA,NA,TRBJ2-7,TRBV28
CASSRRTSPTYEQYF,TGTGCCAGCAGCCGCCGGACTAGTCCGACCTACGAGCAGTACTTC,NA,TRBD2,TRBJ2-7,TRBV28
CASSPVAGEETQYF,TGTGCCAGCAGTCCGGTAGCGGGAGAAGAGACCCAGTACTTC,once,TRBD2,TRBJ2-5,TRBV6-5
CASSGIQGTVKETQYF,TGTGCCAGCAGCGGAATACAGGGTACCGTTAAAGAGACCCAGTACTTC,NA,NA,TRBJ2-5,TRBV7-9
CASSSTPKDEQYF,TGTGCCAGCAGTTCCACCCCTAAGGACGAGCAGTACTTC,NA,NA,TRBJ2-7,TRBV28
CASTGVSGGKIYTQYF,TGTGCCAGCACCGGGGTCAGCGGGGGGAAAATTTATACGCAGTATTTT,NA,TRBD2,TRBJ2-3,TRBV7-8
CSARLMGLAPYEQYF,TGCAGTGCTAGGTTGATGGGCCTAGCCCCCTACGAGCAGTACTTC,once,NA,TRBJ2-7,TRBV20-1
CASSERTGPTSEQYF,TGTGCCAGCAGTGAGAGGACAGGGCCGACCTCCGAGCAGTACTTC,NA,TRBD1,TRBJ2-7,TRBV6-1
CSARVPGGRADNEQFF,TGCAGTGCTAGAGTCCCGGGCGGGAGGGCCGACAATGAGCAGTTCTTC,NA,TRBD2,TRBJ2-1,TRBV20-1
CASGFSEVPLYGYTF,TGTGCTAGTGGTTTTTCAGAGGTACCGCTATATGGCTACACCTTC,NA,NA,TRBJ1-2,TRBV12-5
CSAPNPSTGGLDTQYF,TGCAGTGCTCCAAATCCATCGACAGGGGGCCTAGATACGCAGTATTTC,NA,TRBD1,TRBJ2-3,TRBV20-1
CASSYGAYSSYEQYF,TGTGCCAGCAGTTATGGGGCCTACAGTTCCTACGAGCAGTACTTC,NA,NA,TRBJ2-7,TRBV27
CSAPPGTGNYGYTF,TGCAGTGCCCCCCCCGGGACAGGGAATTATGGCTACACCTTC,few,TRBD1,TRBJ1-2,TRBV20-1
CAWRSGLNSNQPQHF,TGTGCCTGGCGATCAGGACTGAATAGCAATCAGCCCCAGCATTTT,NA,NA,TRBJ1-5,TRBV30
CATSDPAGGAKNIQYF,TGTGCCACCAGTGACCCAGCGGGAGGGGCCAAAAACATTCAGTACTTC,NA,TRBD2,TRBJ2-4,TRBV24-1
CAWSKGRRPMNEQFF,TGTGCCTGGAGTAAAGGGCGGAGACCTATGAATGAGCAGTTCTTC,many,NA,TRBJ2-1,TRBV30
CASSRMGNQPQHF,TGTGCCAGCAGTCGGATGGGCAATCAGCCCCAGCATTTT,few,NA,TRBJ1-5,TRBV2
CATSREQGYNEQFF,TGTGCCACCAGCAGAGAACAGGGTTACAATGAGCAGTTCTTC,NA,NA,TRBJ2-1,TRBV15
CASTPGLQRQETQFF,TGTGCCAGCACCCCCGGGCTCCAGAGGCAAGAGACCCAGTTCTTC,NA,NA,TRBJ2-1,TRBV6-5
CASSNAGFDSPLHF,TGCGCCAGCAGCAACGCGGGGTTTGATTCACCCCTCCACTTT,few,NA,TRBJ1-6,TRBV5-1
CASSRSSGRAAADTQYF,TGTGCCAGCAGTCGTTCTAGCGGGAGGGCCGCGGCAGATACGCAGTATTTT,few,TRBD2,TRBJ2-3,TRBV6-1
CASRTDRGTHEQYF,TGTGCCAGCAGGACAGACAGGGGTACTCACGAGCAGTACTTC,NA,TRBD1,TRBJ2-7,TRBV28
CASSPWDNEQYF,TGTGCCAGCAGCCCGTGGGACAATGAGCAGTACTTC,few,NA,TRBJ2-7,TRBV7-9
CAISVRGQGSDTQYF,TGTGCCATCAGTGTTAGGGGACAGGGGTCAGATACGCAGTATTTT,NA,TRBD1,TRBJ2-3,TRBV10-3
CASSYSRTAYNEQFF,TGTGCCAGCAGTTACTCAAGGACCGCCTACAATGAGCAGTTCTTC,NA,NA,TRBJ2-1,TRBV6-5
CASTLGGPYGYTF,TGTGCCAGCACCCTCGGGGGACCCTATGGCTACACCTTC,NA,NA,TRBJ1-2,TRBV7-2
CASSAPGTLFGEQYF,TGTGCCAGCAGTGCCCCCGGGACACTATTTGGCGAGCAGTACTTC,many,NA,TRBJ2-7,TRBV25-1
CASSPDISNQPQHF,TGTGCCAGCAGCCCCGACATTAGCAATCAGCCCCAGCATTTT,few,NA,TRBJ1-5,TRBV3-1
CASSFGTGIDYEQYF,TGTGCCAGCAGCTTTGGGACAGGGATCGACTACGAGCAGTACTTC,NA,TRBD1,TRBJ2-7,TRBV7-8
CASMRGGGGQGTEAFF,TGTGCCAGCATGCGGGGCGGGGGGGGCCAGGGCACTGAAGCTTTCTTT,few,NA,TRBJ1-1,TRBV2
CASSLARGVAEKLFF,TGTGCCAGCAGCTTAGCGCGGGGGGTCGCGGAAAAACTGTTTTTT,few,NA,TRBJ1-4,TRBV7-6
CASNVGVEQYF,TGTGCCAGCAACGTAGGGGTCGAGCAGTACTTC,few,NA,TRBJ2-7,TRBV7-9
CASSFQTATDTQYF,TGTGCCAGCAGTTTCCAGACAGCCACAGATACGCAGTATTTT,NA,NA,TRBJ2-3,TRBV12-3/TRBV12-4
CSARGQGGWYEQYF,TGCAGTGCTAGGGGACAGGGGGGATGGTACGAGCAGTACTTC,NA,TRBD1,TRBJ2-7,TRBV20-1
CASSQEGVGSQRRIQYF,TGTGCCAGCAGCCAAGAAGGAGTTGGCTCACAGCGGCGGATTCAGTACTTC,few,NA,TRBJ2-4,TRBV14
CSVRHTGTQHSYEQYF,TGCAGCGTACGCCATACCGGGACGCAGCATTCCTACGAGCAGTACTTC,NA,NA,TRBJ2-7,TRBV29-1